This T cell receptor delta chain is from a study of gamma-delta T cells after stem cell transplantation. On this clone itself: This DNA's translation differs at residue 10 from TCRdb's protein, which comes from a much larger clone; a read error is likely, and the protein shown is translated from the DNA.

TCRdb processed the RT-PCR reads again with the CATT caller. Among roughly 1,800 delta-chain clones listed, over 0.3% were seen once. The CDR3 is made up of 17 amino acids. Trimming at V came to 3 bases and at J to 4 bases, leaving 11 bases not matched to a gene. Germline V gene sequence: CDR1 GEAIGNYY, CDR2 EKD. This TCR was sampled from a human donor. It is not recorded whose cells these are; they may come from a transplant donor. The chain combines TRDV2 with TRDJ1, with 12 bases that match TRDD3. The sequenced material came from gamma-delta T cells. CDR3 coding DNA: TGTGCCTGTGACGAGCTGGGGGATACGCGGCGAAACGATAAACTCATCTTT. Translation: CACDELGDTRRNDKLIF.